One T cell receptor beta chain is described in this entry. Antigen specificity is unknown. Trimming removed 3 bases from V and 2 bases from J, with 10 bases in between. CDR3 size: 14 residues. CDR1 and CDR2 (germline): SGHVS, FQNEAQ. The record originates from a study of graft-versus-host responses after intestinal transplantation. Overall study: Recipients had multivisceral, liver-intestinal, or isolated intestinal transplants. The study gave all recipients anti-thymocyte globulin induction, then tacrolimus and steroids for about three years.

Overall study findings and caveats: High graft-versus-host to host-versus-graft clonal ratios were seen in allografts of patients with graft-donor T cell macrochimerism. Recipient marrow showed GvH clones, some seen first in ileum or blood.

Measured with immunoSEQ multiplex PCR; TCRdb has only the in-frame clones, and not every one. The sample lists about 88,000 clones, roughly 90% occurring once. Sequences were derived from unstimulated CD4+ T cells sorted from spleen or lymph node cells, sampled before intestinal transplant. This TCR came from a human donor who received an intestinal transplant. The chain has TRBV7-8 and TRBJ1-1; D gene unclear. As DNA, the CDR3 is TGTGCCAGCAGCTTCTGGGCCACAAACACTGAAGCTTTCTTT. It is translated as CASSFWATNTEAFF.